This is a list of T cell receptor beta chains from one sample in a study of regulatory T cells in long-lasting Graves disease. TCRdb used MiXCR to reprocess the multiplex PCR reads, holding one entry per CDR3 protein. The sample carries under 300,000 distinct CDR3 sequences, around 20% recorded once. Sequencing used peripheral blood mononuclear cells (PBMCs), obtained at new diagnosis, from a patient treated with antithyroid drugs. These receptors all come from a female donor with Graves disease. Each CDR3 is given with its conserved first and last residue. D genes are given only for firm matches.

TRBD1	TRBV2	TRBJ1-4	CASSEDGTGEEKLFF
TRBD2	TRBV20-1	TRBJ2-1	CSADLTSGDPSYNEQFF
-	TRBV3-1	TRBJ2-6	CASKKTGPGANVLTF
-	TRBV5-1	TRBJ2-1	CASIPAPGAYNEQFF
-	TRBV7-8	TRBJ2-7	CASSQTGIEQYF
-	TRBV6-1	TRBJ1-5	CASSELNRGSQPQHF
-	TRBV29-1	TRBJ1-2	CSVGTSVHYGYTF
TRBD2	TRBV29-1	TRBJ2-1	CSVDRAGEPYNEQFF
-	TRBV7-2	TRBJ2-1	CASSTPTGHNEQFF
TRBD2	TRBV12-3/TRBV12-4	TRBJ2-1	CASSMLAGANGEQFF
-	TRBV2	TRBJ2-5	CASSKGGPRTDF
-	TRBV5-6	TRBJ1-2	CASSAIGGSNYGYTF
-	TRBV7-3	TRBJ2-3	CASSPLGQTTDTQYF
TRBD2	TRBV11-1	TRBJ2-1	CASKTGLAGGGNEQFF
TRBD2	TRBV9	TRBJ2-3	CASSGRTSSTDTQYF
-	TRBV7-6	TRBJ1-1	CASSFTLNTEAFF
-	TRBV6-1	TRBJ2-7	CPSRAAGQREHEQYF
-	TRBV7-2	TRBJ2-3	CASSILAHTQYF
-	TRBV20-1	TRBJ1-1	CSARPPDTEAFF
-	TRBV5-1	TRBJ2-3	CASSLLPGTDTQYF
TRBD2	TRBV7-9	TRBJ2-1	CASSLSPATSGKNEQFF
-	TRBV7-2	TRBJ2-1	CASSFFNNEQFF
-	TRBV2	TRBJ2-2	CASTQGYGELFF
TRBD2	TRBV7-2	TRBJ2-5	CASRVAGGKETQYF
-	TRBV7-9	TRBJ1-1	CASSRSENTEAFF
-	TRBV19	TRBJ2-7	CASSISARARGGPMTRSSYEQYF